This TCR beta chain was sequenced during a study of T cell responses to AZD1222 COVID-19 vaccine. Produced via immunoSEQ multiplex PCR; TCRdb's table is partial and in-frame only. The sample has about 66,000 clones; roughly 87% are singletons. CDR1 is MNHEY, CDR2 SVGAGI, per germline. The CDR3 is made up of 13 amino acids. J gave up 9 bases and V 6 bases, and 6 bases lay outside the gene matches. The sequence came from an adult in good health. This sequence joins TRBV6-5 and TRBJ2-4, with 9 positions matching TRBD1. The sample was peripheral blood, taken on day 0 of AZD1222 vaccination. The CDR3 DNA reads TGTGCCAGCAGAGACAGGGGGTTGGGCATTCAGTACTTC. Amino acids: CASRDRGLGIQYF.